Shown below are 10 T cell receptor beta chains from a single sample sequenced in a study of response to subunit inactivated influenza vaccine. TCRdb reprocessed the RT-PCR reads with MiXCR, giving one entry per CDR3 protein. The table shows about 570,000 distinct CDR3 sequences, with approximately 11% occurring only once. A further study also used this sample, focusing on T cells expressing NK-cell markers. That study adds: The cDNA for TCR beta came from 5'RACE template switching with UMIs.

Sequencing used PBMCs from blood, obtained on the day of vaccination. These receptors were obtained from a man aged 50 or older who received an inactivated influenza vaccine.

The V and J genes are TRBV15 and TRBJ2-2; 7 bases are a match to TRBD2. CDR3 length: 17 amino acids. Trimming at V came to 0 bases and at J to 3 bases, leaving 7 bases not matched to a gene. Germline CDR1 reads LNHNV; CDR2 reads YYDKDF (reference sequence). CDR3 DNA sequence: TGTGCCACCAGCAGAGATCATCGGGGACTATACACCGGGGAGCTGTTTTTT. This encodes CATSRDHRGLYTGELFF. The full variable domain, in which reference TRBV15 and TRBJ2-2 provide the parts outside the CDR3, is DAMVIQNPRYQVTQFGKPVTLSCSQTLNHNVMYWYQQKSSQAPKLLFHYYDKDFNNEADTPDNFQSRRPNTSFCFLDIRSPGLGDTAMYLCATSRDHRGLYTGELFFGEGSRLTVL.

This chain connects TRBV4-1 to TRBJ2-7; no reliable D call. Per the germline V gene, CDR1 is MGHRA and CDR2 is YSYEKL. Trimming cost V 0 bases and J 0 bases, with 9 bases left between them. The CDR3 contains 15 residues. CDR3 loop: CASSQEFSNSYEQYF. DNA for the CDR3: TGCGCCAGCAGCCAAGAATTTTCCAACTCCTACGAGCAGTACTTC.

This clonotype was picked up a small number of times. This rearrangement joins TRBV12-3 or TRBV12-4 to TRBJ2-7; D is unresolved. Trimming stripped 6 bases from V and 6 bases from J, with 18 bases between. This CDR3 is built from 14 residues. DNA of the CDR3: TGTGCCAGCAGCCCGCAACCAATACTCGCCGAGCAGTACTTC. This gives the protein CASSPQPILAEQYF.

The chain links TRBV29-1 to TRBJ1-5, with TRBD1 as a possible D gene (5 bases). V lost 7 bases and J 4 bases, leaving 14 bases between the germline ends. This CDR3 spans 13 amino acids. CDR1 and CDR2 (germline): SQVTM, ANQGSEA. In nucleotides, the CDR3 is TGCAGCGCCCGGGACGGAGGGAATCAGCCCCAGCATTTT. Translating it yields CSARDGGNQPQHF.

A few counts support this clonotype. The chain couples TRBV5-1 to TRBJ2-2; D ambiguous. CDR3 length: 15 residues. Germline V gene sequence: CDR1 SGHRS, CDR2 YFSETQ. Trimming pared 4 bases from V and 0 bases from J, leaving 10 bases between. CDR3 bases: TGCGCCAGCAGCCGAGACAACCCGAACACCGGGGAGCTGTTTTTT. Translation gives CASSRDNPNTGELFF.

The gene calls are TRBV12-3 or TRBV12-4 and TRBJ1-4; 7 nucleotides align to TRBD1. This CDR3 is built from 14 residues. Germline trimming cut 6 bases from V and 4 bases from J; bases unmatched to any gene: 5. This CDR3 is CASSLTGFNEKLFF. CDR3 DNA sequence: TGTGCCAGCAGCCTGACAGGGTTTAATGAAAAACTGTTTTTT.

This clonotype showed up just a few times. The CDR3 DNA reads as TGTGCCAGCAGCAACGGACAGGGCCACGAGCAGTACTTC. It encodes CASSNGQGHEQYF. The rearrangement joins TRBV3-1 to TRBJ2-7; the match to TRBD1 covers 8 bases. V shed 5 bases, J shed 5 bases, and the junction held 5 bases outside the gene matches. This CDR3 is built from 13 residues. Germline CDR1 reads LGHDT; CDR2 reads YNNKEL (reference sequence).

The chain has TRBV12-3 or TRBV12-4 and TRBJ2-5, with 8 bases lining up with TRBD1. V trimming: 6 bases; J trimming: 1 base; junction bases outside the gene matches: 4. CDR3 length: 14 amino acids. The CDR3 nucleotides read TGTGCCAGCAGGCGCGGACAGGGCCAAGAGACCCAGTACTTC. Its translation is CASRRGQGQETQYF.

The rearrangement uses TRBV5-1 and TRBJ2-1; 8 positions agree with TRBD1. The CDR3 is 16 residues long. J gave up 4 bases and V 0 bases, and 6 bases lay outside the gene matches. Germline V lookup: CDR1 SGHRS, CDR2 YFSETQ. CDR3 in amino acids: CASSLGGTGHYNEQFF. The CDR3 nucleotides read TGCGCCAGCAGCTTGGGAGGGACAGGACATTACAATGAGCAGTTCTTC. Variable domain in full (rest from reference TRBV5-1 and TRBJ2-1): KAGVTQTPRYLIKTRGQQVTLSCSPISGHRSVSWYQQTPGQGLQFLFEYFSETQRNKGNFPGRFSGRQFSNSRSEMNVSTLELGDSALYLCASSLGGTGHYNEQFFGPGTRLTVL.

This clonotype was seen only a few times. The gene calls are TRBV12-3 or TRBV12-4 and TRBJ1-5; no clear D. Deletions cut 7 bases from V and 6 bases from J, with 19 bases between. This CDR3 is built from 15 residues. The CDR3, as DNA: TGTGCCAGCAACCCGGGAGGGATTGGCACTCAGCCCCAGCATTTT. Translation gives CASNPGGIGTQPQHF.